The source of this TCR beta chain is a study of OX40 agonist ivuxolimab in advanced cancers. Germline V gives CDR1 SGHKS, CDR2 YYEKEE (reference sequence). V trimming: 2 bases; J trimming: 3 bases; junction bases outside the gene matches: 3. The CDR3 is 15 residues long. Assay used: immunoSEQ multiplex PCR; TCRdb lists only in-frame clones, some missing. The data contain around 75,000 clones, roughly 90% of them seen just once; the ten biggest clones take up around 2.6%. Material: CD4+ or CD8+ T cells sorted from blood, obtained in a trial of the OX40 agonist ivuxolimab. The receptor was isolated from an adult with an advanced solid tumor such as melanoma, head and neck, liver or kidney cancer. The V and J genes are TRBV5-5 and TRBJ2-1, with 9 nucleotides matching TRBD1. CDR3 bases: TGTGCCAGCAGCTTACGGGACAGGGACTACAATGAGCAGTTCTTC. This translates into CASSLRDRDYNEQFF.